This T cell receptor beta chain stems from a study of OX40 agonist ivuxolimab in advanced cancers. The overall study: Among those enrolled, mean age was approximately 60 years (range about 23 to 85) and about 81% were male.

Whole-study findings and limits: More expanded clones were seen, on average, in CD8+ T cells than in CD4+. In the expanded peripheral T cells, antigen specificity was never determined. There were also nonresponders showing low normalized T-cell clonal expansion.

About this clone: What it recognizes is unknown.

The method was immunoSEQ multiplex PCR; TCRdb's version includes in-frame clones alone and lacks a portion of them. The repertoire holds tens of thousands of clones, approximately 91% seen once, with approximately 0.25% in the top ten. The V and J ends lost 0 bases and 0 bases, in that order; junction bases with no gene match: 9. Germline values: CDR1 LGHNA, CDR2 YSLEER. The CDR3 is 19 residues long. V and J are TRBV4-3 and TRBJ2-7; 12 bases are a match to TRBD2. The sequence derives from an adult with an advanced solid tumor such as melanoma, head and neck, liver or kidney cancer. The sample in question was CD4+ or CD8+ T cells sorted from blood, obtained in a trial of the OX40 agonist ivuxolimab. The CDR3 loop is CASSQDSLAGGKSSYEQYF. In DNA form, the CDR3 reads TGCGCCAGCAGCCAAGATAGTCTAGCGGGAGGGAAAAGCTCCTACGAGCAGTACTTC.